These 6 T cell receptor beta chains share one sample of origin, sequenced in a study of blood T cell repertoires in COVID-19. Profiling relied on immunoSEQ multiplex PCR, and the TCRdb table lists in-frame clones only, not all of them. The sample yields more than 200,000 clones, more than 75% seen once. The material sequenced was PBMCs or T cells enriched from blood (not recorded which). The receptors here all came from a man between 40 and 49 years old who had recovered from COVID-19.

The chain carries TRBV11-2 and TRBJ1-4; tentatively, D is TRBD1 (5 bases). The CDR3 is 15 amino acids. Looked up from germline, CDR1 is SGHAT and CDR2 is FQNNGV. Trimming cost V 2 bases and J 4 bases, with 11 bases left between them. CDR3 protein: CASSLFRTRNEKLFF. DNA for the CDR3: TGTGCCAGCAGCTTATTTAGGACACGTAATGAAAAACTGTTTTTT.

The CDR3 loop reads CASSLALGSANYGYTF. DNA for the CDR3: TGTGCCAGCAGCTTAGCGCTTGGGTCAGCGAACTATGGCTACACCTTC. V gene TRBV7-2 combines with J gene TRBJ1-2; unclear D gene. V was trimmed by 0 bases and J by 2 bases, leaving 13 bases between them. Germline CDR1 reads SGHTA; CDR2 reads FQGNSA. This CDR3 contains 16 residues.

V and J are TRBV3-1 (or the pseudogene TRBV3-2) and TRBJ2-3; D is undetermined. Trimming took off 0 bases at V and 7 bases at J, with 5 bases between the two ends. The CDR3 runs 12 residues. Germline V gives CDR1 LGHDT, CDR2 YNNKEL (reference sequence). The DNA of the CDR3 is TGTGCCAGCAGCCAAGAGGGCCATACGCAGTATTTT. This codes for CASSQEGHTQYF.

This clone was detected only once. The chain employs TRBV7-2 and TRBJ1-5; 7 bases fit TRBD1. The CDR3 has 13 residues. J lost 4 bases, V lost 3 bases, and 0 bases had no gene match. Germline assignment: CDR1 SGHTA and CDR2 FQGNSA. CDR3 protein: CASSLTGNQPQHF. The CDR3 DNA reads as TGTGCCAGCAGCTTGACAGGGAATCAGCCCCAGCATTTT. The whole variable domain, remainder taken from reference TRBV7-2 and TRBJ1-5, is GAGVSQSPSNKVTEKGKDVELRCDPISGHTALYWYRQSLGQGLEFLIYFQGNSAPDKSGLPSDRFSAERTGGSVSTLTIQRTQQEDSAVYLCASSLTGNQPQHFGDGTRLSIL.

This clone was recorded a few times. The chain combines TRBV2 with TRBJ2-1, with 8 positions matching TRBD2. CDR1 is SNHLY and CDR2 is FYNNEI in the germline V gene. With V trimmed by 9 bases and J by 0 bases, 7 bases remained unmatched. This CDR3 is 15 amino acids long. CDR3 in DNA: TGTGCCAGAGACCAGCTAGCGGGCTCCTACAATGAGCAGTTCTTC. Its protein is CARDQLAGSYNEQFF.

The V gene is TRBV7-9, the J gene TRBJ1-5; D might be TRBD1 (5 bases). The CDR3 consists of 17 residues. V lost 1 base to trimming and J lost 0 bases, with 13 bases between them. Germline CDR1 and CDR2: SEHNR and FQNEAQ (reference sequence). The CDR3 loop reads CASSLGGGGDSNQPQHF. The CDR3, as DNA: TGTGCCAGCAGCTTAGGAGGTGGGGGGGATAGCAATCAGCCCCAGCATTTT.